A single sample is the source of the 26 T cell receptor beta chains below, sequenced in a study of blood T cell repertoires in COVID-19. Repertoires were generated with immunoSEQ multiplex PCR, while TCRdb's copy carries only in-frame clones and drops some. Altogether 70,000 to 75,000 clones are present, around 80% being singletons, with the ten largest covering roughly 5%. Sequencing was carried out using peripheral blood. These receptors were obtained from an elderly woman with active or convalescent COVID-19.

This clone was recorded a few times. This chain uses TRBV2 with TRBJ2-1, with 11 bases lining up with TRBD2. Germline CDR1 SNHLY, CDR2 FYNNEI. J gave up 3 bases and V 3 bases, and 13 bases lay outside the gene matches. This CDR3 has 19 residues. The CDR3: CASSDRSGGVFFFYNEQFF. The CDR3, as DNA: TGTGCCAGCAGTGATCGTAGCGGGGGGGTTTTCTTCTTCTACAATGAGCAGTTCTTC.

V is TRBV23-1 and J is TRBJ1-2, with D possibly TRBD1 on 5 matching bases. TRBV23-1 is known as an ORF, though its function is uncertain. The CDR3 extends over 13 amino acids. V was trimmed by 6 bases and J by 4 bases, leaving 12 bases between them. The CDR3 DNA reads as TGCGCCAGCAGGGACACGGCTCTCTATGGCTACACCTTC. Residues: CASRDTALYGYTF.

A single count supports this clone. This rearrangement joins TRBV5-1 to TRBJ2-5; 10 nucleotides agree with TRBD2. Germline-derived CDR1 and CDR2 are SGHRS and YFSETQ. V was clipped by 1 base and J by 5 bases; unmatched bases: 5. This CDR3 has 15 amino acids. CDR3 nucleotides: TGCGCCAGCAGCTTGTTTAGCGGGAGGCGGGAGACCCAGTACTTC. Protein sequence: CASSLFSGRRETQYF.

The chain has TRBV24-1 and TRBJ2-1, with TRBD2 identical over 11 bases. V shed 4 bases and J 7 bases; nucleotides not matched to a gene: 2. Germline V gives CDR1 KGHDR, CDR2 SFDVKD. The CDR3 covers 14 residues. For the CDR3, the DNA is TGTGCCACCAGTGACAGACTAGCGGGGAATGAGCAGTTCTTC. It yields the protein CATSDRLAGNEQFF.

The chain is built from TRBV9 and TRBJ2-2, with a possible D match to TRBD1 (5 bases). Germline CDR1 is SGDLS and CDR2 is YYNGEE. V was shortened by 0 bases and J by 5 bases, with 8 bases between the two germline ends. This CDR3 spans 14 amino acids. CDR3 sequence: CASSVVQGTGELFF. CDR3 DNA: TGTGCCAGCAGCGTAGTGCAGGGTACCGGGGAGCTGTTTTTT.

The chain couples TRBV6-1 to TRBJ1-5; the D gene is possibly TRBD1 (5 bases). V dropped 3 bases and J dropped 6 bases, with 15 bases sitting between them. The germline V gene encodes CDR1 MNHNS and CDR2 SASEGT. This CDR3 has 15 amino acids. The DNA for the CDR3 is TGTGCCAGCAGTGATACCCAGGGCATGATTCAGCCCCAGCATTTT. Amino acids: CASSDTQGMIQPQHF.

J is TRBJ1-3 and V is TRBV18; no clear D. With 5 bases removed from V and 0 bases from J, the gap between germline ends came to 20 bases. Germline values: CDR1 KGHSH, CDR2 LQKENI. The CDR3 covers 18 residues. CDR3 nucleotide sequence: TGTGCCAGCTCATTGGGTTACGGCAGGCCAGACTCTGGAAACACCATATATTTT. Translated: CASSLGYGRPDSGNTIYF.

This clone was seen a handful of times. The chain carries TRBV2 and TRBJ1-5, with D possibly TRBD1 on 5 matching bases. The germline V gene encodes CDR1 SNHLY and CDR2 FYNNEI. V gave up 4 bases and J gave up 0 bases, with 22 bases separating them. CDR3 size: 19 residues. CDR3: CASSGPLEQGLYSNQPQHF. The CDR3 coding sequence is TGTGCCAGCAGTGGGCCCCTAGAGCAGGGCCTATATAGCAATCAGCCCCAGCATTTT.

This chain joins TRBV5-1 and TRBJ1-2; 8 bases agree with TRBD1. Germline loops: CDR1 SGHRS, CDR2 YFSETQ. The CDR3 spans 15 residues. V gave up 6 bases and J gave up 6 bases; unmatched junction bases: 13. In DNA form, the CDR3 reads TGCGCCAGCACCCTCAATACCGGACAGGGTGATGGCTACACCTTC. Residues: CASTLNTGQGDGYTF.

The V call is TRBV7-6, the J call TRBJ1-1; 9 bases are shared with TRBD1. The V gene end was trimmed by 5 bases and the J gene end by 4 bases; junction bases not matched to a gene: 14. CDR3 length equals 17 residues. Germline CDR1 and CDR2: SGHVS and FNYEAQ. The CDR3 DNA is TGTGCCAGCAGCCCGGGACAGGGCCGTGGCCGGAGCACTGAAGCTTTCTTT. Encoded protein: CASSPGQGRGRSTEAFF.

V and J are TRBV11-3 and TRBJ2-1; 8 nucleotides line up with TRBD1. The V segment lost 2 bases and the J segment 10 bases; nucleotides outside the gene matches: 4. Per the germline V gene, CDR1 is SGHNT and CDR2 is YENEEA. This CDR3 has 13 amino acids. The CDR3 DNA sequence: TGTGCCAGCAGCTTAACTCGGACAGGGGAGCAGTTCTTC. This sequence encodes CASSLTRTGEQFF.

The J gene is TRBJ1-6, the V gene TRBV19; TRBD1 matches 10 bases. The CDR3 consists of 18 residues. V gave up 9 bases and J gave up 7 bases; unmatched junction bases: 18. CDR1 and CDR2 from the germline V gene are LNHDA and SQIVND (reference sequence). DNA for the CDR3: TGTGCCAGCCAAAGGACGACAGGGGGCGCGAGTATGAATTCACCCCTCCACTTT. This encodes CASQRTTGGASMNSPLHF.

Here the CDR3 reads CASRGTGPYEQYF. DNA of the CDR3: TGTGCCAGCAGAGGGACAGGGCCTTACGAGCAGTACTTC. The chain is built from TRBV27 and TRBJ2-7; 9 bases line up with TRBD1. The CDR3 extends over 13 amino acids. Germline CDR1 reads MNHEY; CDR2 reads SMNVEV (reference sequence). V was pared by 6 bases and J by 4 bases, with 4 bases of the junction left unmatched.

CDR3 bases: TGTGCCAGCCGACAGGCCTTTAATTCACCCCTCCACTTT. This translates into CASRQAFNSPLHF. The chain joins TRBV3-1 (or the pseudogene TRBV3-2) to TRBJ1-6; weak D call: TRBD1 (6 bases). Germline lookup yields CDR1 LGHDT and CDR2 YNNKEL (reference sequence). The CDR3 consists of 13 residues. Trimming took off 8 bases at V and 6 bases at J, with 11 bases between the two ends.

This sequence joins TRBV20-1 and TRBJ2-3; 8 bases agree with TRBD2. There are 16 residues in the CDR3. Trimming cost V 3 bases and J 3 bases; bases outside gene matches: 11. The germline V gene encodes CDR1 DFQATT and CDR2 SNEGSKA (reference sequence). The DNA for the CDR3 is TGCAGTGCTAGTCCAGTCGGGGGGGTTATAACAGATACGCAGTATTTT. The encoded protein is CSASPVGGVITDTQYF.

The chain recombines TRBV7-2 with TRBJ2-2; D not certain. CDR1 and CDR2 from the germline V gene are SGHTA and FQGNSA. V was cut by 3 bases and J by 1 base, with 6 bases left in between. The CDR3 runs to 14 residues. The CDR3 DNA reads as TGTGCCAGCAGCTTTTCGGGGAACACCGGGGAGCTGTTTTTT. This encodes CASSFSGNTGELFF.

This clone is a singleton in its sample. The chain is built from TRBV5-1 and TRBJ2-2; 7 nucleotides align to TRBD2. The J segment lost 4 bases and the V segment lost 0 bases, leaving 9 bases of the junction unmatched. This CDR3 has 17 residues. Germline CDR1 is SGHRS and CDR2 is YFSETQ. The CDR3 bases are TGCGCCAGCAGCTTGGAAACCGGGACTACCCGCACCGGGGAGCTGTTTTTT. Its translation: CASSLETGTTRTGELFF. The variable domain in full, completed from reference TRBV5-1 and TRBJ2-2, reads KAGVTQTPRYLIKTRGQQVTLSCSPISGHRSVSWYQQTPGQGLQFLFEYFSETQRNKGNFPGRFSGRQFSNSRSEMNVSTLELGDSALYLCASSLETGTTRTGELFFGEGSRLTVL.

V is TRBV10-3 and J is TRBJ1-2, with D possibly being TRBD1 (5 bases). Germline V gives CDR1 ENHRY, CDR2 SYGVKD. The V end was cut by 3 bases, the J end by 4 bases, with 12 bases between. The CDR3 runs 14 residues. CDR3 coding DNA: TGTGCCATCAGTGATCTGGGTCAGGGCTATGGCTACACCTTC. Encoded protein: CAISDLGQGYGYTF.

V and J are TRBV9 and TRBJ1-1; 8 bases are a match to TRBD1. Trimming cost V 3 bases and J 1 base; bases outside gene matches: 2. Germline V gene lookup returns CDR1 SGDLS and CDR2 YYNGEE. The length of the CDR3 is 14 residues. The CDR3 protein is CASSAGQANTEAFF. CDR3 in DNA: TGTGCCAGCAGCGCGGGACAGGCGAACACTGAAGCTTTCTTT.

This clone was seen only a few times. The V and J genes are TRBV5-6 and TRBJ2-1; 7 bases are shared with TRBD2. V lost 2 bases, J lost 5 bases, and 10 bases stayed unmatched. The CDR3 loop spans 16 amino acids. Germline V CDR1 and CDR2: SGHDT, YYEEEE. The CDR3 sequence: CASSFPGGLDHNEQFF. The CDR3 bases are TGTGCCAGCAGCTTCCCGGGGGGACTCGACCACAATGAGCAGTTCTTC.

This clone was observed at least ten times. The CDR3: CASSSSGGRADTQYF. The CDR3 DNA reads TGCGCCAGCAGCTCCTCGGGCGGGAGAGCAGATACGCAGTATTTT. The chain employs TRBV5-1 and TRBJ2-3; TRBD2 matches 7 bases. V shed 3 bases, J shed 4 bases, and the junction held 8 bases outside the gene matches. Germline-derived CDR1 and CDR2 are SGHRS and YFSETQ. The CDR3 is made up of 15 amino acids. Together with reference TRBV5-1 and TRBJ2-3, the CDR3 gives the full variable domain: KAGVTQTPRYLIKTRGQQVTLSCSPISGHRSVSWYQQTPGQGLQFLFEYFSETQRNKGNFPGRFSGRQFSNSRSEMNVSTLELGDSALYLCASSSSGGRADTQYFGPGTRLTVL.

This chain uses TRBV2 with TRBJ2-3; TRBD1 might be the D (6 bases). V dropped 4 bases and J dropped 0 bases, with 8 bases sitting between them. The germline gives CDR1 SNHLY, CDR2 FYNNEI. The CDR3 length is 14 residues. The CDR3 protein is CASSVQGSTDTQYF. As DNA, the CDR3 is TGTGCCAGCAGTGTCCAGGGGAGCACAGATACGCAGTATTTT.

The chain uses TRBV24-1 and TRBJ1-2, with 8 bases aligning to TRBD1. The CDR3 is made up of 11 amino acids. The V gene end was trimmed by 9 bases and the J gene end by 6 bases; junction bases not matched to a gene: 2. CDR1 and CDR2 from the germline V gene are KGHDR and SFDVKD. CDR3 sequence reads: CATGQGNGYTF. The CDR3 region has the DNA TGTGCCACCGGACAGGGAAATGGCTACACCTTC.

This clone came up a few times. The gene calls are TRBV11-2 and TRBJ2-7; 10 bases match TRBD1. The CDR3 length is 17 residues. CDR1 SGHAT and CDR2 FQNNGV come from the germline V gene. V dropped 4 bases and J dropped 0; count of bases not matched to a gene: 9. The CDR3 nucleotides read TGTGCCAGCAGCTCGCTGACAGGGGGCCTTTTCTCCTACGAGCAGTACTTC. It yields the protein CASSSLTGGLFSYEQYF.

This clone was observed a single time. The chain couples TRBV28 to TRBJ1-5; D is perhaps TRBD1 (5 bases). Germline V gives CDR1 MDHEN, CDR2 SYDVKM. Trimming cost V 6 bases and J 6 bases, with 9 bases left between them. CDR3 length: 12 amino acids. The CDR3 protein is CASSPRAQPQHF. CDR3 nucleotides: TGTGCCAGCAGCCCCAGGGCTCAGCCCCAGCATTTT.

This rearrangement joins TRBV5-5 to TRBJ2-7, with 8 bases that match TRBD2. Germline assignment: CDR1 SGHKS and CDR2 YYEKEE (reference sequence). The CDR3 contains 15 residues. V lost 2 bases, J lost 2 bases, and 6 bases stayed unmatched. CDR3 loop: CASSLQSGGPYEQYF. DNA of the CDR3: TGTGCCAGCAGCTTACAAAGCGGGGGCCCCTACGAGCAGTACTTC. The full variable domain, rest sourced from reference TRBV5-5 and TRBJ2-7, is DAGVTQSPTHLIKTRGQQVTLRCSPISGHKSVSWYQQVLGQGPQFIFQYYEKEERGRGNFPDRFSARQFPNYSSELNVNALLLGDSALYLCASSLQSGGPYEQYFGPGTRLTVT.